This entry describes one T cell receptor beta chain. This sample stems from a study of PD-L1 blockade in urothelial cancer. Study summary: It was at some point between 2012 and 2014 that patients started atezolizumab at 1,200 mg intravenously every 3 weeks. Blood yielded a median of approximately 130,000 T cells per sample. Anywhere from 0 to 3 prior chemotherapy regimens had been received by patients.

Method: immunoSEQ multiplex PCR; TCRdb's copy keeps in-frame clones and lacks some. The table includes some 53,000 clones, 70% to 85% detected once. The CDR3 extends over 17 amino acids. Trimming left V 0 bases short and J 0 bases short, with 9 bases between. The V gene's germline CDR1 is LGHNA and CDR2 YSLEER. Here the sequenced sample was PBMCs, taken around atezolizumab (anti-PD-L1) treatment. This TCR came from a man between 65 and 80 years old with urothelial cancer. This chain connects TRBV4-3 to TRBJ1-6; D ambiguous. The CDR3 spells CASSQDVASSYNSPLHF. The CDR3 DNA sequence: TGCGCCAGCAGCCAAGATGTGGCCAGCTCCTATAATTCACCCCTCCACTTT.